This T cell receptor (beta chain) comes out of a study of cytomegalovirus exposure and HLA in healthy donors. Study background: Approximately 85 million unique TCRs from HLA-typed donors made up an early data release. General observations from the study: An analysis done earlier found most TCR beta V segments productive about 90% or about 30% of the time. Some V segments could not be told apart, so they were left out, TRBV6-2 and TRBV6-3 among them.

Donors sampled were nominally healthy, though unrecorded immune exposures were likely. V lost 7 bases, J lost 2 bases, and 8 bases lay in between. Per the germline V gene, CDR1 is MNHNS and CDR2 is SASEGT. The CDR3 is 12 residues long. In regard to this clone: Its antigen is still unknown.

Amplification used 60 Vbeta primers and 13 Jbeta primers. Profiling relied on immunoSEQ multiplex PCR, and the TCRdb table lists in-frame clones only, not all of them. The table lists about 72,000 clones. The chain is built from TRBV6-1 and TRBJ2-5, with D unresolved. The receptor's source is a man aged 50 to 59 in good health and CMV-seropositive. Source material: PBMCs. CDR3 sequence (DNA): TGTGCCAGCAAGGCCAGGCAAGAGACCCAGTACTTC. Its translation: CASKARQETQYF.